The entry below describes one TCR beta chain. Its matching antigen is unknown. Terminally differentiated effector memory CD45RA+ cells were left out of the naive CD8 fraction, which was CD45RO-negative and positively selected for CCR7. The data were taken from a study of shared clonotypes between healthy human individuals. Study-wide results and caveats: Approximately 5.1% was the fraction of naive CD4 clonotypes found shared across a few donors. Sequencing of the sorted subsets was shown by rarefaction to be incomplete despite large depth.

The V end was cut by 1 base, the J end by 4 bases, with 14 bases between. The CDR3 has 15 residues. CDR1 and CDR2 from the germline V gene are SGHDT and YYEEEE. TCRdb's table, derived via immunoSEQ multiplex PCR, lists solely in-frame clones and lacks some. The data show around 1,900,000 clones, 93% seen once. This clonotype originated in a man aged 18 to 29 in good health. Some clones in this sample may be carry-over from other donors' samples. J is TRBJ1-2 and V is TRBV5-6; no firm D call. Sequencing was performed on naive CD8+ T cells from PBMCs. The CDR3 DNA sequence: TGTGCCAGCAGCTTGTCGCCCGAAACACCCTATGGCTACACCTTC. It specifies CASSLSPETPYGYTF.